These T cell receptor beta chains were read from a single sample in a study of Graves' ophthalmopathy and Graves' hyperthyroidism. TCRdb ran MiXCR on the multiplex PCR reads and lists one entry per CDR3 protein. The sample includes about 740,000 distinct CDR3 sequences, 35% to 50% of them seen just once. Sequencing was carried out using peripheral blood. These receptors originate from an adult man with Graves' ophthalmopathy. CDR3s include the opening cysteine and the closing phenylalanine or tryptophan. The D gene is left open where the match is weak. Clone sizes are given selectively: once, few, many, or a class where the clone is expanded.

.	TRBJ1-6	TRBD1	TRBV19	TGTGCCAGTACCACAACCTCGCGACAGGGGTATAATTCACCCCTCCACTTT	CASTTTSRQGYNSPLHF
few	TRBJ1-4	TRBD1	TRBV9	TGTGCCAGCAATCCCGGGACAGGCCTAGGGAAAAAACTGTTTTTT	CASNPGTGLGKKLFF
.	TRBJ2-6	.	TRBV7-9	TGTGCCAGCAGCGTTGATCCCTCTGGGGCCAACGTCCTGACTTTC	CASSVDPSGANVLTF
.	TRBJ2-7	TRBD2	TRBV5-4	TGTGCCAGCAGCTTGAGCGGGGACGGCCACGAGCGGTACTTC	CASSLSGDGHERYF
.	TRBJ2-5	.	TRBV10-3	TGTGCCATCAGTGAAAGGGTATCCACCCAGACCCAGTACTTC	CAISERVSTQTQYF
many	TRBJ1-2	.	TRBV10-3	TGTGCCATCAGCCAAATGGAGGGGGACGGCGGCTACACCTTC	CAISQMEGDGGYTF
many	TRBJ1-1	.	TRBV2	TGTGCCAGCAGTGAACAGGTGGCATTAGGCACTGAAGCTTTCTTT	CASSEQVALGTEAFF
.	TRBJ2-7	.	TRBV7-9	TGTGCCAGCAGCTTAGCGGCCGCGGGTTGGGGAGAGCAGTACTTC	CASSLAAAGWGEQYF
.	TRBJ2-7	.	TRBV7-9	TGTGCCAGCACCTTTCCCCCGACAGCCCTTATCTCCTACGAGCAGTACTTC	CASTFPPTALISYEQYF
.	TRBJ2-5	TRBD1	TRBV6-5	TGTGCCAGCAGGTCCGGGACAGGTCGGATTGGTATAGAGACCCAGTACTTC	CASRSGTGRIGIETQYF
.	TRBJ1-3	TRBD1	TRBV9	TGTGCCAGCAGTTACTCGAAGGACAGGGGCCACACCATATATTTT	CASSYSKDRGHTIYF
.	TRBJ1-4	TRBD1	TRBV29-1	TGCAGCGTTGCCCAGGGGGACGAAAAACTGTTTTTT	CSVAQGDEKLFF
.	TRBJ1-5	.	TRBV20-1	TGCAGTGCTAGAGTCGGGACGGATCAGCCCCAGCATTTT	CSARVGTDQPQHF
few	TRBJ2-6	.	TRBV20-1	TGCAGTGCTAGCCCCGATTCTGGGGCCAACGTCCTGACTTTC	CSASPDSGANVLTF
few	TRBJ1-4	TRBD1	TRBV20-1	TGCAGTGCTAGATCCTACAGGGGAGACAATGAAAAACTGTTTTTT	CSARSYRGDNEKLFF
once	TRBJ2-2	TRBD2	TRBV25-1	TGTGCCAGCAGTCCGAACCGCGGGACTAGCGGGGAGCTGTTTTTT	CASSPNRGTSGELFF